This TCR beta chain emerged from a study of cytomegalovirus exposure and HLA in healthy donors. Points from the study as a whole: Prior analysis indicated that the majority of TCR beta V segments exhibited productivity approximately 87% or approximately 30% of the time.

The primer mix had 60 Vbeta and 13 Jbeta primers. Sequencing was performed with immunoSEQ multiplex PCR; in TCRdb, only in-frame clones are kept and a portion is missing. The sample consists of nearly 110,000 clones, roughly four fifths of them appearing once. From germline, CDR1 is MGHDK and CDR2 SYGVNS. Trimming pared 5 bases from V and 2 bases from J, leaving 10 bases between. CDR3 size: 14 residues. On this clone: Its antigen is unidentified.

Input material: PBMCs. The TCR originated in a woman aged 50 to 60 in good health and CMV-seropositive. V and J are TRBV25-1 and TRBJ1-3, with a weak D call TRBD1 (5 bases). The CDR3 coding sequence is TGTGCCAGCAGTACCCCAGGGCCTGGAAACACCATATATTTT. This sequence encodes CASSTPGPGNTIYF.